Following are 29 T cell receptor beta chains from one sample sequenced in a study of shared clonotypes between healthy human individuals. The table came from immunoSEQ multiplex PCR; TCRdb's copy has only in-frame clones and leaves some out. The repertoire holds around 2,000,000 clones, with about 95% as singletons. CD45RO negativity and positive selection for CCR7 defined naive CD8 cells, a population that excluded terminally differentiated effector memory CD45RA+ cells. Input material: naive CD8+ T cells sorted from blood. The origin of the receptors is a man between 18 and 29 years old in good health.

The chain links TRBV7-6 to TRBJ2-7; TRBD2 is a possible D gene (6 bases). Germline loops: CDR1 SGHVS, CDR2 FNYEAQ. The CDR3 contains 16 residues. Trimming stripped 1 base from V and 6 bases from J, with 19 bases between. The CDR3 here is CASSLDLYGTPSEQYF. The CDR3 DNA follows: TGTGCCAGCAGCTTAGATCTATACGGGACTCCGTCCGAGCAGTACTTC.

The CDR3 is CASSLLWGSIPYNEQFF. The CDR3 DNA follows: TGTGCCAGCAGCCTCTTGTGGGGCTCAATACCCTACAATGAGCAGTTCTTC. The genes are TRBV2 and TRBJ2-1, with D possibly being TRBD1 (5 bases). CDR1 is SNHLY, CDR2 FYNNEI, per germline. The CDR3 totals 17 residues. V lost 6 bases and J lost 2, with 20 bases in between.

The V and J genes are TRBV2 and TRBJ1-1, with a tentative D call TRBD1 (5 bases). The ends were cut back, 3 bases at V and 5 bases at J, with 13 bases in the middle. The CDR3 consists of 14 residues. Germline V gives CDR1 SNHLY, CDR2 FYNNEI. DNA of the CDR3: TGTGCCAGCAGTGAGGCAGCAGGGTTAACTGAAGCTTTCTTT. Translating gives CASSEAAGLTEAFF.

The gene calls are TRBV10-2 and TRBJ1-1, with 7 bases matching TRBD1. With 7 bases clipped from V and 1 base from J, the junction kept 9 bases outside the gene matches. Germline V gives CDR1 WSHSY, CDR2 SAAADI. The CDR3 contains 15 residues. The CDR3 bases are TGCGCCAGCACAGGCCGGGACAGAGAGAACACTGAAGCTTTCTTT. Its protein is CASTGRDRENTEAFF.

Concerning this clone itself: This clone may be a read error of a much larger clone one base away. V is TRBV11-2 and J is TRBJ1-1; possibly TRBD1 for D (6 bases). Trimming pared 1 base from V and 1 base from J, leaving 10 bases between. Germline V gene sequence: CDR1 SGHAT, CDR2 FQNNGV. The CDR3 consists of 15 residues. CDR3: CASSLGARGNTEAFF. CDR3 nucleotides: TGTGCCAGCAGCTTAGGGGCCAGGGGGAACACTGAAGCTTTCTTT.

This clone showed up just once. The genes are TRBV6-1 and TRBJ1-1; D ambiguous. The germline CDR1 and CDR2 sequences are MNHNS and SASEGT. V was clipped by 6 bases and J by 1 base, with 6 bases between them. The CDR3 is 12 amino acids. The CDR3 bases are TGTGCCAGCAGAGTTGAGAACACTGAAGCTTTCTTT. Translated, it gives CASRVENTEAFF.

The CDR3 sequence is CASSERLRETQYF. As DNA, the CDR3 is TGTGCCAGCAGTGAACGGTTAAGAGAGACCCAGTACTTC. The chain has TRBV2 and TRBJ2-5; D unresolved. CDR1 is SNHLY and CDR2 is FYNNEI in the germline V gene. Trimming cost V 2 bases and J 4 bases, with 8 bases left between them. This CDR3 is built from 13 residues. Combining the CDR3 with reference TRBV2 and TRBJ2-5 gives the whole variable domain EPEVTQTPSHQVTQMGQEVILRCVPISNHLYFYWYRQILGQKVEFLVSFYNNEISEKSEIFDDQFSVERPDGSNFTLKIRSTKLEDSAMYFCASSERLRETQYFGPGTRLLVL.

V usage is TRBV30 and J usage is TRBJ2-3; 10 nucleotides agree with TRBD1. Trimming removed 2 bases from V and 4 bases from J; junction bases left unmatched: 12. The CDR3 runs 17 residues. CDR1 GTSNPN and CDR2 SVGIG come from the germline V gene (reference sequence). The CDR3 region has the DNA TGTGCCTGGAGTAACTCGAGGACAGGGGGAGGTGCAGATACGCAGTATTTT. The encoded protein is CAWSNSRTGGGADTQYF.

V usage is TRBV7-9 and J usage is TRBJ2-5; 11 nucleotides match TRBD2. CDR3 length equals 15 residues. CDR1 and CDR2 from the germline V gene are SEHNR and FQNEAQ (reference sequence). With V trimmed by 6 bases and J by 5 bases, 8 bases remained unmatched. CDR3 protein: CASSHSGGARETQYF. The CDR3 DNA reads TGTGCCAGCAGTCATAGCGGGGGGGCTCGGGAGACCCAGTACTTC.

The chain links TRBV27 to TRBJ2-7; 7 nucleotides align to TRBD1. In germline, CDR1 is MNHEY, CDR2 SMNVEV (reference sequence). The CDR3 runs 13 residues. The V and J ends lost 8 bases and 3 bases, in that order; junction bases with no gene match: 7. Written as DNA, the CDR3 is TGTGCCAGCGCCCCGGGACAGCTCTACGAGCAGTACTTC. It yields the protein CASAPGQLYEQYF.

This chain links TRBV29-1 with TRBJ2-5; TRBD1 might be the D (6 bases). Trimming stripped 2 bases from V and 5 bases from J, with 12 bases between. CDR1 is SQVTM and CDR2 is ANQGSEA in the germline V gene. CDR3 size: 13 residues. Here the CDR3 reads CSVEKQGQETQYF. CDR3 in DNA: TGCAGCGTTGAAAAACAGGGCCAGGAGACCCAGTACTTC. Looking up the rest from reference TRBV29-1 and TRBJ2-5 gives the full variable domain: SAVISQKPSRDICQRGTSLTIQCQVDSQVTMMFWYRQQPGQSLTLIATANQGSEATYESGFVIDKFPISRPNLTFSTLTVSNMSPEDSSIYLCSVEKQGQETQYFGPGTRLLVL.

The chain has TRBV27 and TRBJ1-2; D may be TRBD1 (5 bases). The length of the CDR3 is 15 residues. From germline, CDR1 is MNHEY and CDR2 SMNVEV (reference sequence). The V and J ends lost 6 bases and 1 base respectively, with 15 bases between them. The DNA of the CDR3 is TGTGCCAGCAGAACATTCGGGGACCTTAACTATGGCTACACCTTC. It codes for CASRTFGDLNYGYTF.

A note on this clone: The same CDR3 can be traced to other DNA sequences in this sample. The rearrangement links TRBV27 to TRBJ1-1, with no clear D. This CDR3 comprises 14 residues. Germline loops: CDR1 MNHEY, CDR2 SMNVEV (reference sequence). V was trimmed by 0 bases and J by 2 bases, leaving 7 bases between them. The DNA of the CDR3 is TGTGCCAGCAGTTTATCAGACGCAAACACTGAAGCTTTCTTT. Translating it yields CASSLSDANTEAFF.

This chain's CDR3 is CASRPTGRGTEAFF. The CDR3 bases are TGTGCCAGCAGGCCGACAGGGAGAGGGACTGAAGCTTTCTTT. The chain combines TRBV6-4 with TRBJ1-1, with 7 bases that match TRBD1. This CDR3 is 14 amino acids long. The V gene end was trimmed by 6 bases and the J gene end by 5 bases; junction bases not matched to a gene: 9. Germline V gives CDR1 MRHNA, CDR2 SNTAGT.

V and J are TRBV6-5 and TRBJ1-2; D is unclear. The CDR3 spans 14 residues. Germline-derived CDR1 and CDR2 are MNHEY and SVGAGI. Trimming removed 2 bases from V and 7 bases from J, with 14 bases in between. For the CDR3, the DNA is TGTGCCAGCAGTTACGGGGAAATGGCGTTTGGCTACACCTTC. It encodes CASSYGEMAFGYTF.

Concerning this clone itself: Other DNA sequences in the same sample also yield this CDR3. This chain joins TRBV9 and TRBJ2-7; D assignment may be TRBD1 or TRBD2 (5 bases each). Germline-derived CDR1 and CDR2 are SGDLS and YYNGEE. The CDR3 sequence is 14 residues long. Trimming removed 3 bases at V and 0 bases at J, with 10 bases between. The CDR3 sequence is CASSAGTLSYEQYF. CDR3 in DNA: TGTGCCAGCAGCGCCGGGACCCTCTCCTACGAGCAGTACTTC.

This clone was observed a single time. The V call is TRBV7-9, the J call TRBJ1-1; D is ambiguous. From germline, CDR1 is SEHNR and CDR2 FQNEAQ (reference sequence). V was pared by 5 bases and J by 1 base, with 20 bases between. The CDR3 contains 17 residues. DNA for the CDR3: TGTGCCAGCAGCCTCACCGCCGGGGAGTTTACGAACACTGAAGCTTTCTTT. This encodes CASSLTAGEFTNTEAFF.

The rearrangement uses TRBV30 and TRBJ1-5, with a weak D call TRBD1 (6 bases). The CDR3 spans 18 residues. V lost 0 bases and J lost 0, with 18 bases in between. Germline V gene lookup returns CDR1 GTSNPN and CDR2 SVGIG (reference sequence). The CDR3 sequence is CAWSVRGPARYSNQPQHF. The CDR3 region has the DNA TGTGCCTGGAGTGTACGGGGGCCAGCCCGATATAGCAATCAGCCCCAGCATTTT.

The genes are TRBV4-1 and TRBJ1-5, with unresolved D. CDR1 is MGHRA and CDR2 is YSYEKL in the germline V gene. The CDR3 length is 16 residues. V was pared by 7 bases and J by 2 bases, with 18 bases between. This chain's CDR3 is CASTRTPSDGNQPQHF. The CDR3, as DNA: TGCGCCAGCACACGGACCCCCAGCGATGGCAATCAGCCCCAGCATTTT.

The chain joins TRBV19 to TRBJ2-1; TRBD2 matches 8 bases. This CDR3 contains 14 residues. Germline CDR1 and CDR2: LNHDA and SQIVND (reference sequence). J lost 3 bases, V lost 7 bases, and 5 bases had no gene match. The CDR3 DNA reads TGTGCCAGTACCATAGCGGGATACTACAATGAGCAGTTCTTC. Residues: CASTIAGYYNEQFF.

This clone was picked up one time. The rearrangement links TRBV27 to TRBJ2-1; 10 bases align to TRBD2. The CDR3 covers 14 residues. Per germline, CDR1 MNHEY and CDR2 SMNVEV (reference sequence). V was pared by 3 bases and J by 8 bases, with 4 bases of the junction left unmatched. DNA of the CDR3: TGTGCCAGCAGTTTGTGGCTAGCGGGAGATGAGCAGTTCTTC. Translated, it gives CASSLWLAGDEQFF.

The chain has TRBV11-2 and TRBJ2-5; D is ambiguous. The DNA end lines up better with TRBJ2-7; the J call may be wrong. The CDR3 runs 12 residues. From germline, CDR1 is SGHAT and CDR2 FQNNGV. The CDR3 nucleotides read TGTGCCAGCAGCTTACGGGTGTACGAGCAGTACTTC. The encoded protein is CASSLRVYEQYF.

Worth noting for this clone: This sample includes further DNA sequences coding for the same CDR3. The V call is TRBV13, the J call TRBJ2-7; D unclear. The CDR3 is made up of 12 amino acids. Per the germline V gene, CDR1 is PRHDT and CDR2 is FYEKMQ (reference sequence). V was clipped by 1 base and J by 4 bases, with 5 bases between them. CDR3 in DNA: TGTGCCAGCAGCTTAGCGGGTTACGAGCAGTACTTC. Residues: CASSLAGYEQYF.

For this clone: At the DNA level, this CDR3 is encoded by other sequences in the same sample as well. This sequence joins TRBV30 and TRBJ2-2; D is ambiguous. Trimming pared 5 bases from V and 4 bases from J, leaving 8 bases between. CDR3 size: 12 residues. CDR1 is GTSNPN and CDR2 is SVGIG in the germline V gene (reference sequence). The CDR3 loop is CAWSPPTGELFF. The CDR3 DNA follows: TGTGCCTGGTCCCCCCCCACCGGGGAGCTGTTTTTT.

The chain employs TRBV11-3 and TRBJ2-7; D remains ambiguous. Germline assignment: CDR1 SGHNT and CDR2 YENEEA. The ends were cut back, 2 bases at V and 0 bases at J, with 17 bases in the middle. CDR3 length equals 17 residues. The DNA for the CDR3 is TGTGCCAGCAGCTTACGGACGGCACTACTCCACTCCTACGAGCAGTACTTC. It translates to CASSLRTALLHSYEQYF.

The V and J genes are TRBV7-9 and TRBJ2-1, with 7 bases fitting TRBD1. The CDR3 length is 17 residues. Trimming took 3 bases from V and 0 from J; bases not matched to a gene: 8. Germline assignment: CDR1 SEHNR and CDR2 FQNEAQ (reference sequence). CDR3 DNA sequence: TGTGCCAGCAGCTTGAGGGACAGCGCAAGCTCCTACAATGAGCAGTTCTTC. This gives the protein CASSLRDSASSYNEQFF.

As concerns this clone: Germline and junction disagree at one end, which may indicate a read error. The chain has TRBV2 and TRBJ2-7; D is unresolved. This CDR3 spans 15 amino acids. The germline V gene has CDR1 SNHLY and CDR2 FYNNEI. In DNA, the CDR3 is TGTGCCAGCAGCGAAGGACCGACTGAACCCTACGAGCAGTACTTC. It is translated as CASSEGPTEPYEQYF.

This rearrangement joins TRBV9 to TRBJ1-6; D possibly corresponds to TRBD1 (6 bases). The CDR3 consists of 14 residues. Germline loops: CDR1 SGDLS, CDR2 YYNGEE. V lost 4 bases and J lost 8, with 13 bases in between. For the CDR3, the DNA is TGTGCCAGCAGCTTGGACAGTGGGGATTCACCCCTCCACTTT. Translation: CASSLDSGDSPLHF.

The chain combines TRBV25-1 with TRBJ1-1; D not resolved. V was trimmed by 8 bases and J by 6 bases, leaving 10 bases between them. CDR1 and CDR2 from the germline V gene are MGHDK and SYGVNS. The length of the CDR3 is 11 residues. In DNA form, the CDR3 reads TGTGCCAGCGGCCCGGCCCCTGAAGCTTTCTTT. It translates to CASGPAPEAFF.